This T cell receptor (beta chain) appears in the sequencing data of a study of T-cell reconstitution after alpha-beta-depleted transplantation in children. Germline loops: CDR1 ENHRY, CDR2 SYGVKD. The CDR3 length is 12 residues. The V end was cut by 3 bases, the J end by 4 bases, with 4 bases between. This clonotype was seen many times. The TCRbeta library was prepared with unique molecular identifiers. TCRdb itself ran the PCR reads through MiXCR, one entry per CDR3 protein. The sample contains some 280,000 distinct CDR3 sequences, about a tenth of which appear only once. This chain joins TRBV10-3 and TRBJ2-1; D is unclear. Sequenced material: PBMCs from the stem cell graft donor, taken from the stem cell graft. The source of this sequence is a human donor who donated a stem cell graft to a child with SCID. The CDR3 DNA follows: TGTGCCATCAGTGACGATTACAATGAGCAGTTCTTC. It is translated as CAISDDYNEQFF.